The T cell receptor beta chain under discussion was sequenced for a study of T cell responses to AZD1222 COVID-19 vaccine (dated by TCRdb to 2020 to 2022). Notes on the research overall: AZD1222 recipients with second doses at about 4 weeks or about 12 weeks were pooled, because spike-specific TCR depth and breadth did not differ between schedules. A total of over 230 trial participants underwent TCR sequencing, of whom roughly 210 received two doses of AZD1222 and roughly 25 received two doses of the MenACWY control vaccine. Trial participants were enrolled by age into 18-55, 56-69 and 70-plus year subgroups, with around 150, 28 and 57 TCR-sequenced participants respectively.

V lost 4 bases and J lost 0 bases, and the count of bases not matched to a germline gene is 9. CDR1 LNHDA and CDR2 SQIVND are derived from the germline V gene (reference sequence). The CDR3 starts with the cysteine, ends with the phenylalanine, and has 18 residues. The sequence is cut down to CDR3 DNA, 54 bases in frame from base 1. Overall study outcomes, separate from this receptor: Epitopes outside the regions mutated in the B.1.351 and B.1.1.7 variants were reportedly recognized by nearly half of the unique spike-specific TCRs. CD4 TCRs associated with the vaccine covered the entire spike protein, and the dominant responses were in regions 160-218 and 743-854. Because no day 14 peak-response samples were available, repertoires were characterized only after the peak T cell response. Conclusions about previously exposed vaccinees were limited because only 5 or 6 AZD1222 recipients were SARS-CoV-2 seropositive at baseline. Most participants were white British and females outnumbered males, and the authors suggested that clonal diversity may have been underestimated. In the small 56-69-year group, the increase in depth fell short of significance, most likely because of low power. A significant rise in spike-specific TCR breadth and depth was observed after two AZD1222 doses relative to day 0 and relative to MenACWY recipients.

This specimen's time point label, per the study, means: baseline before first vaccination. Vaccinee samples came from UK trials COV001 and COV002, including a single-blind randomized controlled phase 2/3 trial of AZD1222 (ChAdOx1 nCoV-19) in healthy adults. Trial participant PBMC samples were collected at day 0 and day 28 after the second dose for TCRbeta chain sequencing. About this clone itself: The specificity of this receptor is unknown. No per-base quality is available; no much larger clone lies one base away.

The CDR3 regions of human TCRbeta chains were analyzed by immunosequencing. As for the authors' bioinformatics: Repertoire TCRs were checked for matches against a reference library of SARS-CoV-2-specific TCRs that had been generated using the MIRA antigen-specificity platform. Breadth was defined as the fraction of unique TCRs that were SARS-CoV-2-associated, and depth was defined as the fraction of total T cells that were SARS-CoV-2-associated. Using the MIRA data, each spike-specific TCR was assigned both to the spike region to which the TCR was reactive and to a CD4 or CD8 class. Log10-transformed breadth and depth values were compared by one-way ANOVA with Sidak's multiple comparisons tests. TCRdb obtained this table from immuneACCESS and retained in-frame rearrangements with V and J assigned. These tables miss some clones; where compared with another copy, unresolved V genes account for less than half of the shortfall, and the remainder is unexplained. The V and J calls and the clone size are those of that table, but D and trimming were determined from the DNA. Present in this sample are about 150,000 clones, around nine tenths of which were seen just once. The ten largest clones represent less than 2% of the sample.

The TCR originated in an adult in good health. The chain was built from TRBV19 and TRBJ2-7, with TRBD2 matching 13 junction bases. The starting material was peripheral blood, obtained on day 0 of AZD1222 vaccination. In nucleotide form, the sequence is TGTGCCAGTAGTAAAGGACTAGCGGGAGATTGGAGCTCCTACGAGCAGTACTTC. The translation is CASSKGLAGDWSSYEQYF.